The 24 T cell receptor beta chains below all came from one sample that was sequenced in a study of post-analysis software for immune sequencing data. Carried by the TCR beta cDNA libraries were unique molecular identifiers. TCRdb ran MiXCR on the PCR reads and lists one entry per CDR3 protein. The table has a few hundred thousand distinct CDR3 sequences, 36% seen once. These receptors' targets are unknown. Study results and caveats: Roughly five TRBV segments appeared more often in patients than in controls, and TRBV5-6, TRBV5-1 and TRBV20-1 were among these.

Input material: blood. All receptors come from a girl aged 10 to 17 with multiple sclerosis.

The chain recombines TRBV3-1 with TRBJ1-1; 8 bases line up with TRBD1. The CDR3 runs 14 residues. V shed 4 bases and J 1 base; nucleotides not matched to a gene: 2. Per the germline V gene, CDR1 is LGHDT and CDR2 is YNNKEL (reference sequence). CDR3 DNA sequence: TGTGCCAGCAGCCGGGGGACAGGGAACACTGAAGCTTTCTTT. Its translation: CASSRGTGNTEAFF.

In regard to this clonotype: A much larger clone lies a single base off, so this may be a read error. The V and J genes are TRBV7-2 and TRBJ1-1; tentatively, D is TRBD1 (5 bases). Trimming removed 7 bases at V and 3 bases at J, with 18 bases between. There are 15 residues in the CDR3. The germline gives CDR1 SGHTA, CDR2 FQGNSA. CDR3 coding DNA: TGTGCCAGCAACGACCAAGTGGGACGGGACACTGAAGCTTTCTTT. Its protein product is CASNDQVGRDTEAFF.

The chain is built from TRBV7-2 and TRBJ2-7; D remains ambiguous. The CDR3 spans 13 residues. The ends were cut back, 5 bases at V and 2 bases at J, with 10 bases in the middle. The germline V gene encodes CDR1 SGHTA and CDR2 FQGNSA. The CDR3 sequence is CASSLGFAYEQYF. The CDR3, as DNA: TGTGCCAGCAGCCTCGGATTCGCCTACGAGCAGTACTTC.

This clonotype was counted many times. The J gene is TRBJ2-5, the V gene TRBV6-1; perhaps D is TRBD1 or TRBD2 (6 bases each). The CDR3 has 14 residues. V lost 2 bases to trimming and J lost 5 bases, with 12 bases between them. The germline CDR1 and CDR2 sequences are MNHNS and SASEGT. The CDR3 DNA reads as TGTGCCAGCAGTGAAAGGGGGGCGGGCGAGACCCAGTACTTC. Its translation: CASSERGAGETQYF.

This clonotype was detected ten times or more. V gene TRBV15 combines with J gene TRBJ2-5; 15 positions agree with TRBD2. The germline V gene has CDR1 LNHNV and CDR2 YYDKDF (reference sequence). V lost 6 bases, J lost 4 bases, and 3 bases stayed unmatched. CDR3 length: 15 amino acids. DNA of the CDR3: TGTGCCACCAGAGGACTAGCGGGAGGGACAGAGACCCAGTACTTC. It encodes CATRGLAGGTETQYF.

The chain links TRBV29-1 to TRBJ2-3; the D gene is possibly TRBD2 (6 bases). The CDR3 totals 13 residues. Trimming removed 5 bases at V and 4 bases at J, with 13 bases between. The germline gives CDR1 SQVTM, CDR2 ANQGSEA. CDR3 nucleotide sequence: TGCAGCGTTTTTGTAGCGGAGTCAGATACGCAGTATTTT. Its protein product is CSVFVAESDTQYF.

This clonotype was detected ten times or more. The gene calls are TRBV20-1 and TRBJ2-1; 7 nucleotides agree with TRBD2. The CDR3 contains 15 residues. V trimming: 3 bases; J trimming: 6 bases; junction bases outside the gene matches: 11. CDR1 DFQATT and CDR2 SNEGSKA come from the germline V gene (reference sequence). Written as DNA, the CDR3 is TGCAGTGCTAGCTGGGTCTCTAGCGGAGGCAATGAGCAGTTCTTC. Translating gives CSASWVSSGGNEQFF.

This clonotype appeared many times. The chain carries TRBV7-9 and TRBJ1-2; 10 bases map to TRBD1. The CDR3 totals 15 residues. The germline CDR1 and CDR2 sequences are SEHNR and FQNEAQ (reference sequence). V lost 6 bases and J lost 4; bases outside the gene matches: 8. The CDR3 sequence: CASRTGGDLSYGYTF. The CDR3 nucleotides are TGTGCCAGCAGGACAGGGGGCGACCTCAGCTATGGCTACACCTTC.

There are a few counts of this clonotype. The V gene is TRBV6-5, the J gene TRBJ1-5; D gene unclear. CDR3 length: 14 amino acids. Germline assignment: CDR1 MNHEY and CDR2 SVGAGI. V was clipped by 3 bases and J by 6 bases, with 12 bases between them. CDR3 loop: CASSYSTGFQPQHF. The CDR3, as DNA: TGTGCCAGCAGTTATTCAACGGGGTTTCAGCCCCAGCATTTT.

This clonotype was counted between two and nine times. The chain is built from TRBV18 and TRBJ2-5; unclear D gene. With 4 bases removed from V and 11 bases from J, the gap between germline ends came to 17 bases. Germline V gene sequence: CDR1 KGHSH, CDR2 LQKENI. The CDR3 sequence is 13 residues long. The CDR3 loop is CASSLSKSNEQYF. CDR3 nucleotides: TGTGCCAGCTCACTCTCTAAGAGCAATGAGCAGTACTTC.

This clonotype was seen once. Germline is not matched at one junction end, which may reflect a read error. The chain links TRBV20-1 to TRBJ2-2, with 10 positions matching TRBD1. The CDR3 runs 15 residues. CDR1 DFQATT and CDR2 SNEGSKA come from the germline V gene (reference sequence). Here the CDR3 DNA reads TGCAGTGCTAGAGATTCCGGGACAGGGGCCGGGGAGCGGTTTTTT. This codes for CSARDSGTGAGERFF.

This clonotype was counted ten times or more. This rearrangement joins TRBV7-8 to TRBJ1-5, with D tentatively TRBD1 (5 bases). Germline CDR1 SGHVS, CDR2 FQNEAQ. This CDR3 has 15 residues. V was clipped by 0 bases and J by 7 bases, with 13 bases between them. The CDR3 spells CASSLATRGSQPQHF. CDR3 DNA sequence: TGTGCCAGCAGCTTAGCGACGAGGGGTAGCCAGCCCCAGCATTTT.

The chain couples TRBV20-1 to TRBJ2-2, with 12 bases that match TRBD2. The CDR3 covers 14 residues. V lost 5 bases, J lost 6 bases, and 4 bases stayed unmatched. Germline CDR1 reads DFQATT; CDR2 reads SNEGSKA (reference sequence). CDR3 sequence (DNA): TGCAGTGCTGTCGGACTAGCGGGGTCCGGGGAGCTGTTTTTT. Protein: CSAVGLAGSGELFF.

This clonotype has ten or more counts. A single base separates this from a much larger clone, so it may be a read error. This chain joins TRBV6-4 and TRBJ2-1; the match to TRBD2 covers 13 bases. The assigned J gene may be wrong: the sequence end matches TRBJ2-7 better. The CDR3 is made up of 15 amino acids. Germline-derived CDR1 and CDR2 are MRHNA and SNTAGT. CDR3 region: CASSGLAGGYNEQYF. DNA for the CDR3: TGTGCCAGCAGTGGACTAGCGGGGGGCTACAATGAGCAGTACTTC.

Concerning this clonotype: This may come from a read error, since a much larger clone is one base off. The chain's CDR3 is CSARDRRDTTDRQYF. CDR3 DNA sequence: TGCAGTGCTAGAGATCGTCGGGATACCACAGATAGGCAGTATTTT. The rearrangement uses TRBV20-1 and TRBJ2-3; TRBD2 might be the D (5 bases). Germline CDR1 reads DFQATT; CDR2 reads SNEGSKA (reference sequence). The CDR3 runs to 15 residues.

This clonotype was seen ten or more times. The CDR3 loop is CASKRDTEAFF. The CDR3 DNA sequence: TGTGCCAGCAAGAGAGACACTGAAGCTTTCTTT. The chain uses TRBV6-5 and TRBJ1-1; D ambiguous. Trimming stripped 7 bases from V and 3 bases from J, with 6 bases between. There are 11 residues in the CDR3. The germline V gene encodes CDR1 MNHEY and CDR2 SVGAGI.

This clonotype has at least ten counts. This sequence joins TRBV5-6 and TRBJ2-3; no reliable D call. The CDR3 spans 16 residues. Germline V gene lookup returns CDR1 SGHDT and CDR2 YYEEEE. V lost 2 bases to trimming and J lost 0 bases, with 13 bases between them. CDR3 region: CASSLGASTSTDTQYF. CDR3 DNA: TGTGCCAGCAGCTTAGGCGCGTCCACCAGCACAGATACGCAGTATTTT.

The chain links TRBV6-1 to TRBJ1-5, with 7 bases lining up with TRBD1. There are 15 residues in the CDR3. CDR1 is MNHNS, CDR2 SASEGT, per germline. V was clipped by 6 bases and J by 5 bases; unmatched bases: 10. This CDR3 is CASSDRQGFYQPQHF. The CDR3, as DNA: TGTGCCAGCAGCGACCGACAGGGCTTTTATCAGCCCCAGCATTTT.

V and J are TRBV29-1 and TRBJ2-3; D may be TRBD2 (5 bases). V was cut by 5 bases and J by 7 bases, with 10 bases left in between. The germline gives CDR1 SQVTM, CDR2 ANQGSEA. The CDR3 loop spans 11 amino acids. In DNA form, the CDR3 reads TGCAGCGTTCGTGGAGGCCATACGCAGTATTTT. It yields the protein CSVRGGHTQYF.

In its sample, this clonotype was seen many times. V is TRBV15 and J is TRBJ2-1; tentative D call: TRBD2 (6 bases). Germline lookup yields CDR1 LNHNV and CDR2 YYDKDF (reference sequence). V was shortened by 5 bases and J by 4 bases, with 12 bases between the two germline ends. CDR3 length equals 14 residues. CDR3 coding DNA: TGTGCCACCAGCGGCGGGGCCCCGTACAATGAGCAGTTCTTC. Translation: CATSGGAPYNEQFF.

This clonotype was seen at least ten times. The chain combines TRBV15 with TRBJ2-1; TRBD1 matches at 8 bases. With 2 bases clipped from V and 7 bases from J, the junction kept 4 bases outside the gene matches. The germline V gene encodes CDR1 LNHNV and CDR2 YYDKDF (reference sequence). CDR3 length: 14 residues. The CDR3 coding sequence is TGTGCCACCAGCAGAACAGGGGGTCCGAATGAGCAGTTCTTC. Its translation is CATSRTGGPNEQFF.

In this sample, this clonotype turned up many times. The chain joins TRBV6-8 to TRBJ1-1, with a possible D match to TRBD1 (6 bases). V gave up 10 bases and J gave up 11 bases, with 20 bases separating them. The germline CDR1 and CDR2 sequences are MNHGY and SAAAGT. The CDR3 length is 12 residues. In DNA form, the CDR3 reads TGTGCCACCGGTCGGGGGCCGGACACCGCTTTCTTT. Its protein product is CATGRGPDTAFF.

Note on this clonotype: A much larger clone differs by one base, so this may be a read error. The chain recombines TRBV5-1 with TRBJ2-5; 7 nucleotides align to TRBD1. V trimming: 1 base; J trimming: 11 bases; junction bases outside the gene matches: 11. Germline V gene data show CDR1 as SGHRS and CDR2 as YFSETQ. The CDR3 contains 14 residues. This chain's CDR3 is CASSLLTGPNEQYF. DNA for the CDR3: TGCGCCAGCAGCTTGCTGACAGGGCCCAATGAGCAGTACTTC. The full variable domain, in which reference TRBV5-1 and TRBJ2-5 provide the parts outside the CDR3, is KAGVTQTPRYLIKTRGQQVTLSCSPISGHRSVSWYQQTPGQGLQFLFEYFSETQRNKGNFPGRFSGRQFSNSRSEMNVSTLELGDSALYLCASSLLTGPNEQYFGPGTRLLVL.

At least ten counts were recorded for this clonotype. V is TRBV15 and J is TRBJ2-7; no clear D. The CDR3 has 15 residues. V gave up 5 bases and J gave up 3 bases, with 17 bases separating them. Germline assignment: CDR1 LNHNV and CDR2 YYDKDF (reference sequence). This chain's CDR3 is CATSSFPAGSYEQYF. The CDR3 DNA is TGTGCCACCAGCTCTTTCCCGGCCGGTAGCTACGAGCAGTACTTC.